The 17 T cell receptor beta chains presented below share a single source sample, sequenced in a study of blood T cell repertoires in COVID-19. Assay: immunoSEQ multiplex PCR; the TCRdb copy retains only in-frame clones and omits some. This sample carries 330,000 or so clones, around 87% of them seen once, and the ten largest clones take roughly 2%. The sequenced material came from PBMCs or T cells enriched from blood (not recorded which). The receptors were sampled from a man aged 40-49 years in a cohort exposed to, infected with or recovered from COVID-19 (not recorded which).

This clone has ten or more counts. The chain employs TRBV18 and TRBJ2-2, with 8 nucleotides matching TRBD2. CDR1 is KGHSH, CDR2 LQKENI, per germline. The junction had 9 bases not matched to a gene; V was cut back by 0 bases and J by 3 bases. This CDR3 is built from 18 residues. CDR3 nucleotide sequence: TGTGCCAGCTCACCACCGCCGTGGCGGGAGGACGACACCGGGGAGCTGTTTTTT. The encoded protein is CASSPPPWREDDTGELFF.

The V call is TRBV27, the J call TRBJ2-3; 7 nucleotides agree with TRBD1. CDR1 MNHEY and CDR2 SMNVEV come from the germline V gene (reference sequence). V trimming: 5 bases; J trimming: 2 bases; junction bases outside the gene matches: 13. The CDR3 has 17 amino acids. This CDR3 is CASSRGQTRGHTDTQYF. The CDR3 nucleotides read TGTGCCAGCAGTCGGGGACAGACGCGAGGCCACACAGATACGCAGTATTTT.

The gene calls are TRBV7-9 and TRBJ1-2, with 8 positions matching TRBD1. The V gene's germline CDR1 is SEHNR and CDR2 FQNEAQ (reference sequence). The CDR3 spans 16 residues. V gave up 4 bases and J gave up 4 bases; unmatched junction bases: 11. CDR3 in amino acids: CASSWGGQGGGYGYTF. The CDR3 DNA follows: TGTGCCAGCAGCTGGGGTGGACAGGGAGGAGGCTATGGCTACACCTTC.

The chain employs TRBV20-1 and TRBJ2-1; D gene ambiguous. This CDR3 region has 14 residues. Germline loops: CDR1 DFQATT, CDR2 SNEGSKA (reference sequence). With 3 bases removed from V and 0 bases from J, the gap between germline ends came to 9 bases. The CDR3 DNA reads as TGCAGTGCTAGTGTGGTGAGCTCCTACAATGAGCAGTTCTTC. This codes for CSASVVSSYNEQFF.

The chain links TRBV7-9 to TRBJ2-2; 9 bases match TRBD2. The germline CDR1 and CDR2 sequences are SEHNR and FQNEAQ (reference sequence). Trimming at V came to 5 bases and at J to 5 bases, leaving 3 bases not matched to a gene. The CDR3 consists of 14 residues. The CDR3 spells CASSASGRTGELFF. The CDR3 DNA reads TGTGCCAGCAGCGCAAGCGGGAGGACCGGGGAGCTGTTTTTT.

This rearrangement joins TRBV11-2 to TRBJ1-2, with D perhaps TRBD1 (6 bases). Trimming left V 3 bases short and J 6 bases short, with 14 bases between. The CDR3 totals 14 residues. Germline V lookup: CDR1 SGHAT, CDR2 FQNNGV. CDR3 protein: CASSFLQGWDGYTF. The CDR3 DNA reads as TGTGCCAGCAGCTTTTTACAGGGCTGGGATGGCTACACCTTC.

This chain links TRBV10-3 with TRBJ2-1, with 8 bases aligning to TRBD2. The germline CDR1 and CDR2 sequences are ENHRY and SYGVKD. The CDR3 contains 13 residues. The V segment lost 7 bases and the J segment 4 bases; nucleotides outside the gene matches: 3. The CDR3 coding sequence is TGTGCCATCACCGGGGGGGGATACAATGAGCAGTTCTTC. Residues: CAITGGGYNEQFF.

The chain employs TRBV5-1 and TRBJ2-5; 7 nucleotides align to TRBD1. Unmatched junction bases numbered 6, after V lost 3 bases and J lost 1 base. The CDR3 runs to 15 residues. Per germline, CDR1 SGHRS and CDR2 YFSETQ. CDR3: CASSSAGQVQETQYF. The CDR3 DNA is TGCGCCAGCAGCTCCGCCGGACAGGTCCAAGAGACCCAGTACTTC.

This clone was found once. The V and J genes are TRBV5-1 and TRBJ1-6, with 8 positions matching TRBD1. The CDR3 is 15 amino acids. After removal of 4 bases from V and 5 bases from J, the junction contained 5 bases not matched to a gene. Germline V gives CDR1 SGHRS, CDR2 YFSETQ. The DNA for the CDR3 is TGCGCCAGCAGCCCCTGGACAGGGAATAATTCACCCCTCCACTTT. Protein sequence: CASSPWTGNNSPLHF. Supplemented by reference TRBV5-1 and TRBJ1-6, the full variable domain reads KAGVTQTPRYLIKTRGQQVTLSCSPISGHRSVSWYQQTPGQGLQFLFEYFSETQRNKGNFPGRFSGRQFSNSRSEMNVSTLELGDSALYLCASSPWTGNNSPLHFGNGTRLTVT.

The CDR3 sequence: CASSSGTGGKYEQYF. DNA for the CDR3: TGTGCCAGCAGCTCTGGGACAGGGGGCAAGTACGAGCAGTACTTC. This chain joins TRBV7-9 and TRBJ2-7; TRBD1 aligns across 12 bases. This CDR3 is 15 amino acids long. Germline assignment: CDR1 SEHNR and CDR2 FQNEAQ (reference sequence). Trimming took 4 bases from V and 4 from J; bases not matched to a gene: 5.

The chain employs TRBV27 and TRBJ1-1; no reliable D call. Germline CDR1 reads MNHEY; CDR2 reads SMNVEV (reference sequence). CDR3 length: 14 residues. Deletions cut 5 bases from V and 2 bases from J, with 12 bases between. The DNA for the CDR3 is TGTGCCAGCAGTCGTGAGCGGTTCAACACTGAAGCTTTCTTT. Translation: CASSRERFNTEAFF.

This sequence joins TRBV7-9 and TRBJ2-1; D is unclear. The CDR3 has 15 residues. Trimming removed 1 base from V and 0 bases from J, with 7 bases in between. Germline values: CDR1 SEHNR, CDR2 FQNEAQ (reference sequence). The CDR3 bases are TGTGCCAGCAGCTTAGATGGCGGCTCCTACAATGAGCAGTTCTTC. Protein: CASSLDGGSYNEQFF.

The V and J genes are TRBV19 and TRBJ2-7, with TRBD2 matching 9 bases. Trimming removed 6 bases from V and 2 bases from J; junction bases left unmatched: 11. CDR1 and CDR2 from the germline V gene are LNHDA and SQIVND (reference sequence). CDR3 length equals 16 residues. The CDR3, as DNA: TGTGCCAGTAGCCGTACCGCTAGCGGGATAACCTACGAGCAGTACTTC. It encodes CASSRTASGITYEQYF. The complete variable domain, with remaining parts taken from reference TRBV19 and TRBJ2-7, reads DGGITQSPKYLFRKEGQNVTLSCEQNLNHDAMYWYRQDPGQGLRLIYYSQIVNDFQKGDIAEGYSVSREKKESFPLTVTSAQKNPTAFYLCASSRTASGITYEQYFGPGTRLTVT.

This clone has a single count. The rearrangement uses TRBV9 and TRBJ1-5; D uncertain. Looked up from germline, CDR1 is SGDLS and CDR2 is YYNGEE. Trimming stripped 2 bases from V and 4 bases from J, with 10 bases between. CDR3 length: 14 amino acids. CDR3 in DNA: TGTGCCAGCAGCGTTGGGCAGTGGAATCAGCCCCAGCATTTT. This sequence encodes CASSVGQWNQPQHF. Using reference TRBV9 and TRBJ1-5 for the parts outside the CDR3, the full variable domain is DSGVTQTPKHLITATGQRVTLRCSPRSGDLSVYWYQQSLDQGLQFLIQYYNGEERAKGNILERFSAQQFPDLHSELNLSSLELGDSALYFCASSVGQWNQPQHFGDGTRLSIL.

V is TRBV20-1 and J is TRBJ2-5; 9 nucleotides line up with TRBD2. This CDR3 is 19 amino acids long. J lost 1 base, V lost 3 bases, and 18 bases had no gene match. Germline CDR1 reads DFQATT; CDR2 reads SNEGSKA (reference sequence). Written as DNA, the CDR3 is TGCAGTGCTAGTGAGAGGGGTTGGGCTAGCGGGAAAACCCAAGAGACCCAGTACTTC. Its protein product is CSASERGWASGKTQETQYF.

The chain recombines TRBV19 with TRBJ2-1, with 9 bases identical to TRBD1. With 1 base clipped from V and 8 bases from J, the junction kept 9 bases outside the gene matches. The CDR3 has 16 residues. Germline values: CDR1 LNHDA, CDR2 SQIVND (reference sequence). CDR3 sequence: CASSIVSGTGIYEQFF. CDR3 sequence (DNA): TGTGCCAGTAGTATAGTAAGCGGGACAGGGATATATGAGCAGTTCTTC.

The chain uses TRBV5-1 and TRBJ2-7, with 11 bases fitting TRBD1. V lost 1 base to trimming and J lost 6 bases; unmatched junction nucleotides: 3. The V gene's germline CDR1 is SGHRS and CDR2 YFSETQ. The CDR3 sequence is 14 residues long. The CDR3 DNA reads as TGCGCCAGCAGCTTGCGGGACAGGGGGATCGAGCAGTACTTC. Protein: CASSLRDRGIEQYF.